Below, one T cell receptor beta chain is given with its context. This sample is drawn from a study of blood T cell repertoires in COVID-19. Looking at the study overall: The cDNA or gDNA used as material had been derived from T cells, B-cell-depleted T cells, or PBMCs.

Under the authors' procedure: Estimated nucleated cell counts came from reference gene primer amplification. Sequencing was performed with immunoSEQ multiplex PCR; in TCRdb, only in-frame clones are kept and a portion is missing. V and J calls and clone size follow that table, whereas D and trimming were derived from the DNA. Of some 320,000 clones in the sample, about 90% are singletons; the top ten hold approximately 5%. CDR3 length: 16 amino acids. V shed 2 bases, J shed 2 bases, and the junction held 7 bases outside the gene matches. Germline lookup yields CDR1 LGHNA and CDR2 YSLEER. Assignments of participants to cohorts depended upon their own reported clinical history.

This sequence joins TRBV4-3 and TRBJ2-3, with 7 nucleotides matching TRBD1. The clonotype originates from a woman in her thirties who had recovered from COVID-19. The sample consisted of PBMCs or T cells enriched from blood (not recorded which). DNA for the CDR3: TGCGCCAGCAGCCAAACCGGGACAGACCCCACAGATACGCAGTATTTT. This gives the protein CASSQTGTDPTDTQYF.